A selection of T cell receptor beta chains follows, all from one sample in a study of T cells in Graves' hyperthyroidism and ophthalmopathy. From the multiplex PCR reads, TCRdb called clonotypes with MiXCR, one entry per CDR3 protein. The data show 400,000 to 450,000 distinct CDR3 sequences, 14% to 15% seen once. Sequenced material: blood. These TCRs come from a man aged 18 to 30 with Graves' ophthalmopathy. The CDR3 runs from the conserved cysteine through the conserved F or W. The D gene is left open where the match is weak. The size entry is marked missing in some rows and otherwise reads once, few, many or a size class.

abundance | j_gene | d_gene | v_gene | CDR3nt | CDR3aa
few | TRBJ2-7 | NA | TRBV9 | TGTGCCAGCAGCGCCGGGACTGTCACCTACGAGCAGTACTTC | CASSAGTVTYEQYF
few | TRBJ1-2 | NA | TRBV29-1 | TGCAGCGTTTGGGGGGCCTATGGCTACACCTTC | CSVWGAYGYTF
few | TRBJ2-5 | NA | TRBV7-2 | TGTGCCAGCAGCAGGTACGGGGGCGCGAGCCAAGAGACCCAGTACTTC | CASSRYGGASQETQYF
many | TRBJ1-2 | NA | TRBV12-3/TRBV12-4 | TGTGCCAGCAGTTTTTTCGACAGCCTGGGGTACTATGGCTACACCTTC | CASSFFDSLGYYGYTF
many | TRBJ2-1 | NA | TRBV2 | NA | CASSVGTGTPEFF
many | TRBJ1-1 | NA | TRBV4-1 | TGCGCCAGCAGCCAAGGAACAGGAGCTTTCTTT | CASSQGTGAFF
NA | TRBJ1-2 | NA | TRBV3-1 | TGTGCCAGCAGCCAAGAAGAGGCCTCCGGGATGTATGGCTACACCTTC | CASSQEEASGMYGYTF
many | TRBJ2-1 | TRBD2 | TRBV2 | TGTGCCAGCGGGACTAGCGGGGTAGGTAATGAGCAGTTCTTC | CASGTSGVGNEQFF
many | TRBJ2-7 | TRBD1 | TRBV25-1 | TGTGCCAGCAGTGAATACGGGACAGCTAAATCCTACGAGCAGTACTTC | CASSEYGTAKSYEQYF
NA | TRBJ1-6 | NA | TRBV10-2 | TGCGCCAGCAGTGAGTCAGATCCTCGAAATAATTCACCCCTCCACTTT | CASSESDPRNNSPLHF
many | TRBJ1-1 | TRBD1 | TRBV7-9 | TGTGCCAGCAGCCGTGACAGGGGATTGGGAGCTTTCTTT | CASSRDRGLGAFF
NA | TRBJ1-1 | NA | TRBV29-1 | TGCAGCGGGGGGAGGGTGAACACTGAAGCTTTCTTT | CSGGRVNTEAFF
many | TRBJ1-1 | NA | TRBV27 | TGTGCCAGCAGTTTATATAGGGAAGGGACTGAAGCTTTCTTT | CASSLYREGTEAFF
many | TRBJ2-1 | TRBD1 | TRBV27 | TGTGCCAGCAGTTTCTCCGGGACAGGCTCCTACAATGAGCAGTTCTTC | CASSFSGTGSYNEQFF
few | TRBJ2-1 | TRBD2 | TRBV24-1 | TGTGCCACCAGTGATCCCCAGGGACTAGCGGGAGGAAATGAGCAGTTCTTC | CATSDPQGLAGGNEQFF
many | TRBJ2-5 | NA | TRBV12-3/TRBV12-4 | TGTGCCAGCAGTTTAGCGGGGCCTCAAGAGACCCAGTACTTC | CASSLAGPQETQYF
NA | TRBJ2-1 | NA | TRBV20-1 | TGCAGTGCTAGGTTCACTCATAATGAGCAGTTCTTC | CSARFTHNEQFF
NA | TRBJ2-1 | TRBD2 | TRBV6-1 | TGTGCCAGCAGCGAAGCGGGAGAGGGGGGCAATGAGCAGTTCTTC | CASSEAGEGGNEQFF
NA | TRBJ2-1 | TRBD2 | TRBV7-8 | TGTGCCAGCAGGCGGGGGGGGCCCAATGAGCAGTTCTTC | CASRRGGPNEQFF
NA | TRBJ2-5 | NA | TRBV18 | TGTGCCAGCGCAGGCAGCACACTACAAGAGACCCAGTACTTC | CASAGSTLQETQYF
many | TRBJ1-2 | TRBD1 | TRBV6-1 | TGTGCCAGCAGTTCCTCAGGGGGCTGGGGCTACACCTTC | CASSSSGGWGYTF
many | TRBJ2-1 | NA | TRBV7-9 | TGTGCTTCCGGTCTAGCCAATGAGCAGTTCTTC | CASGLANEQFF
many | TRBJ2-7 | TRBD2 | TRBV13 | TGTGCCAGCAGCTTATACGGGGGGGCCTTTCCAAGGACCTACGAGCAGTACTTC | CASSLYGGAFPRTYEQYF
NA | TRBJ2-5 | NA | TRBV13 | TGTGCCAGCAGCTTAGCGGGCCCCATCCAGTACTTC | CASSLAGPIQYF
many | TRBJ2-7 | TRBD1 | TRBV5-1 | TGCGCCAGCAGCTTGGCGGTCAGGGGGTACGAGCAGTACTTC | CASSLAVRGYEQYF
few | TRBJ2-2 | TRBD2 | TRBV20-1 | TGCAGTGCTAGACAAGTAGCGGGAGCGAACACCGGGGAGCTGTTTTTT | CSARQVAGANTGELFF
NA | TRBJ2-7 | NA | TRBV11-2 | TGTGCCAGCAGCCCCCGCGGTGGGATATACGAGCAGTACTTC | CASSPRGGIYEQYF
many | TRBJ2-7 | NA | TRBV7-8 | TGTGCCAGCAGCTTAGGATTCGAACCGACAACCTACGAGCAGTACTTC | CASSLGFEPTTYEQYF
few | TRBJ2-7 | NA | TRBV10-2 | TGCGCCAGCATAGGACAGAGCTTCTCCTACGAGCAGTACTTC | CASIGQSFSYEQYF
NA | TRBJ2-1 | TRBD2 | TRBV11-2 | TGTGCCTCAGGACTAGCGGGGGGGAACAATGAGCAGTTCTTC | CASGLAGGNNEQFF
once | TRBJ2-1 | NA | TRBV30 | TGTGCCTGGAGGCCGGGCATTCTTCTTACTGGGCTCACCGGGCGGTTCTTC | CAWRPGILLTGLTGRFF
few | TRBJ2-2 | NA | TRBV5-1 | TGCGCCAGCAGCTTGGTGACGGGCTCGAACACCGGGGAGCTGTTTTTT | CASSLVTGSNTGELFF
many | TRBJ2-7 | TRBD2 | TRBV28 | TGTGCCAGCAGTTTGCGGGGGAACTACGAGCAGTACTTC | CASSLRGNYEQYF
few | TRBJ1-1 | NA | TRBV30 | TGTGCCTGGAGTCGAATAAACACTGAAGCTTTCTTT | CAWSRINTEAFF
few | TRBJ1-5 | NA | TRBV5-1 | TGCGCCAGCAGCTTGGCTAAGGGAGGGGGGCCCCAGCATTTT | CASSLAKGGGPQHF
few | TRBJ2-7 | NA | TRBV10-3 | TGTGCCATCAGTGAGATCGGAGGGAACGAGCAGTACTTC | CAISEIGGNEQYF
NA | TRBJ2-1 | NA | TRBV20-1 | TGCAGTGCTAGTCTCGCCCGGACTACACCCAATGAGCAGTTCTTC | CSASLARTTPNEQFF
many | TRBJ1-5 | TRBD1 | TRBV12-3/TRBV12-4 | TGTGCCAGCGGACCTGAGGGGGCGGGTGGCAATCAGCCCCAGCATTTT | CASGPEGAGGNQPQHF
few | TRBJ2-1 | NA | TRBV10-3 | TGTGCCATCAGTGAACCCGGGGGACTCAAAGGGGATGAGCAGTTCTTC | CAISEPGGLKGDEQFF